Included here is one T cell receptor (beta chain) sequence, with context. Its specificity is not known. This sample stems from a study of T cell responses to AZD1222 COVID-19 vaccine. Study observations and caveats: Of the AZD1222 recipients, only five or six were seropositive at baseline. A rise in Spike-specific TCR breadth and depth followed two AZD1222 doses. Among vaccine-associated CD4 TCRs, coverage spanned spike, with dominance at 160-218 and 743-854. Of spike-specific TCRs, nearly half reportedly target regions left unmutated in variants.

The germline V gene encodes CDR1 SGHDT and CDR2 YYEEEE. Trimming cost V 3 bases and J 7 bases, with 10 bases left between them. This CDR3 is built from 12 residues. The repertoire was sequenced with immunoSEQ multiplex PCR; TCRdb's copy has only in-frame clones and lacks some. Altogether roughly 80,000 clones are present, approximately 90% being singletons, with the ten largest covering roughly 5.1%. The starting material was peripheral blood, obtained on day 0 of MenACWY control vaccination. The TCR originated in an adult in good health. The chain has TRBV5-6 and TRBJ1-2; D gene ambiguous. The CDR3 loop is CASSWRAAGYTF. In DNA, the CDR3 is TGTGCCAGCAGCTGGAGGGCAGCTGGCTACACCTTC.